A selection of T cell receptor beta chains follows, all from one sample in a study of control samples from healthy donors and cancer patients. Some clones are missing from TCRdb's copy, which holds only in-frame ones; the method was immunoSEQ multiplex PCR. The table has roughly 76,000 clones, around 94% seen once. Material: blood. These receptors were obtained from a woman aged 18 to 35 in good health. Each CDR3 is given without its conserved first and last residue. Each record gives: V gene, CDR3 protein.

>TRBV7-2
ASSLASIGLEQY
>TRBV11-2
ASRPTGGVSYEQY
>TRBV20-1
SASVGF
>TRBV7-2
ASSPRPGAGGYT
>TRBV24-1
ATSDPIRDSYNEQF
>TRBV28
ASSFRTDEAF
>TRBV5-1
ASSPHDGGDYEQY
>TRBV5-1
ASSLVSGTTSSGNTIY
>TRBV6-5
ASKGPRAGARELF
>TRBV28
ASSFSGGVSNQPQH
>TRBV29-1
SVQGSYEQY
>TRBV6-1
ASSDEAGGSETQY
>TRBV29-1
SGTSGVYEQY
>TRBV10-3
AISDLAGLGETQY
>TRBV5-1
ASSSTAGGREAF
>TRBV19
ASSTSSSVTDTQY
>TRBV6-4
ASSEDTQY
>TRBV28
ASSSNSGGTDTQY
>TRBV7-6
ASSLGLGSPDTQY
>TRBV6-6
ASRQTLTGAEQY
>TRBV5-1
ASSLGTGYETQY
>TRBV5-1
ASSYSGADTQY
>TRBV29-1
SVETRSVGGYT
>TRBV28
ASSYNGGDYGYT
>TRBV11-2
ASSPRTGNNEKLF
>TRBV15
ATSSGLERTDTQY
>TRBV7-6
ASSIPGQGAVNTQY
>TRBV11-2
ASSPGGGTNSPLH
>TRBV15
ATSSGKSQSTTMNTEAF
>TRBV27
ASQNQKQGRINEKLF
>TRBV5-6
ASSGDRGESPLH
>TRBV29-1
SVPGLAKNIQY
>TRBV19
ASSLQGLAEAF
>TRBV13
ASSGPVGTGNANPNEKLF
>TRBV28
ASSLYGRGRPTYSNQPQH
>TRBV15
ATSRDHLRGQSGELF
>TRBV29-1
SVGQGAGDTQY
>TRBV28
ASSFGTFGQPQH
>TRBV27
ASSFWGARDEKLF
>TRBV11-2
ASSLGTGTYEQY
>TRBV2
ASYGEGNQPQH
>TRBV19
ASRRGQGNQPQH
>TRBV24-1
ATSDLGRNTDTQY
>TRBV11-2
ASSLVGGLPDTQY
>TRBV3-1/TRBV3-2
ASSLADRGNTGELF
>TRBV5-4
ASSFGGQGSMGPPTP
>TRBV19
ASSLVAGPHNQPQH
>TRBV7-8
ASSLVANNYGYT
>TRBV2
ASSDRTGGFTDTQY
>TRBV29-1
SVERQSGNTIY
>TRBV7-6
ASSLARGSDSPLH
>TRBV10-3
AAWLGQGFYGYT
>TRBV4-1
ASSQVQGTGGYT